The present T cell receptor beta chain was sequenced within a study of T cell repertoires in cytomegalovirus infection. Study-level information: Based on public TCR beta signatures, there were indications of CMV infection and of a matching HLA type. Broader study findings: Cumulative public TCR beta family frequency identified CMV carriers with the relevant HLA. CMV-specific TCR beta clonotypes restricted by HLA-C dominated the ex vivo response.

TCRdb re-analysed the reads in MiXCR, keeping a single row per CDR3 protein. The data show just over 300,000 distinct CDR3 sequences, roughly a sixth seen once. J gave up 5 bases and V 5 bases, and 11 bases lay outside the gene matches. This CDR3 is 16 amino acids long. CDR1 and CDR2 (germline): MDHEN, SYDVKM. This clonotype has a handful of counts. Antigen: not known. This chain connects TRBV28 to TRBJ2-3; TRBD2 agrees at 9 bases. The receptor comes from a human donor in good health (CMV status not recorded). Some clones in this sample may be carry-over from other donors' samples. What was sequenced was PBMCs. CDR3 DNA: TGTGCCAGCAGTCCACCCGGCGGGGGGGCCGTAGATACGCAGTATTTT. Amino acid sequence: CASSPPGGGAVDTQYF.